This T cell receptor beta chain was recovered during a study of cytomegalovirus exposure and HLA in healthy donors. General observations from the study: A later analysis linked some 18,000 TCR beta sequences to HLA alleles at 0.05 false discovery rate. With DRB1 most and HLA-C fewest, TCR association rates differed between HLA loci in a later analysis. TCR beta chain V- and J-gene trimming was linked, in a later analysis, to a missense variant in DCLRE1C.

Note on this clone: Antigen specificity is unknown.

This CDR3 region has 18 residues. V shed 4 bases, J shed 5 bases, and the junction held 16 bases outside the gene matches. The germline gives CDR1 SGHRS, CDR2 YFSETQ. The PCR ran on 60 Vbeta and 13 Jbeta primers. Authors' analysis steps: Later work found tens of millions of unique TCR beta chains, with about 10 million shared. TCRdb's copy holds only in-frame clones and misses some; the assay was immunoSEQ multiplex PCR. V, J and clone size reflect that table, while D and trimming were determined from the DNA. In the table there are around 30,000 clones, 44% of which are singletons. This receptor was obtained from a woman between 45 and 65 years old in good health and CMV-seronegative. Sequencing input: PBMCs. The chain employs TRBV5-1 and TRBJ2-3, with 10 bases identical to TRBD2. CDR3 DNA sequence: TGCGCCAGCAGCCCCGGTGCTAGCGGGGGACTCCGTCAAGATACGCAGTATTTT. Encoded protein: CASSPGASGGLRQDTQYF.